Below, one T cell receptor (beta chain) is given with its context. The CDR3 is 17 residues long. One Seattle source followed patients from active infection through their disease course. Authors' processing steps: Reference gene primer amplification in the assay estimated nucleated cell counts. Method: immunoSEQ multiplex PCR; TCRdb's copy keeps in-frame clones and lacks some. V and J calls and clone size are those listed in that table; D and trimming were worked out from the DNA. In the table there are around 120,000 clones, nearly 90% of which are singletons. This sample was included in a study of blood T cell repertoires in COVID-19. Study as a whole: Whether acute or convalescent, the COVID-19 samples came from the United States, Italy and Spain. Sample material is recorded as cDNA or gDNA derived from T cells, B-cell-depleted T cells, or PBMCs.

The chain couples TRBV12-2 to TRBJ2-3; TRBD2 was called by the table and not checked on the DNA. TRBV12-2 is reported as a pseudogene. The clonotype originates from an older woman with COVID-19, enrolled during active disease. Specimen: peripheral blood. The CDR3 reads CASRPVRLALITDTQYF. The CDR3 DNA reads TGTGCAAGTCGTCCTGTCCGGTTAGCCTTAATCACAGATACGCAGTATTTT.